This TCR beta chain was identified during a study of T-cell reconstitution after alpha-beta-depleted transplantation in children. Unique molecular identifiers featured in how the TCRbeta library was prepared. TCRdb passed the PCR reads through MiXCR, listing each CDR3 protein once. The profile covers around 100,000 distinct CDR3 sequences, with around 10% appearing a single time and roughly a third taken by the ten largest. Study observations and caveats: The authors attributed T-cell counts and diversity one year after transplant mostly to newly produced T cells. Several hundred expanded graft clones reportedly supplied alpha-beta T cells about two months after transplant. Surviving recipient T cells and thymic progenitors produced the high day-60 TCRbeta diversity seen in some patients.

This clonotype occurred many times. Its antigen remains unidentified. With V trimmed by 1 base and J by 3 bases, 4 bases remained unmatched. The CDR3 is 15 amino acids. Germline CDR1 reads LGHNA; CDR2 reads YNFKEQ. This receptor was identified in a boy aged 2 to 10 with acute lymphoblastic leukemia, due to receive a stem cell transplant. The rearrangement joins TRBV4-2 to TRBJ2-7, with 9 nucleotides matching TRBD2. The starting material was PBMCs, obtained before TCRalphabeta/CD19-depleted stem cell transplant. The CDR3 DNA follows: TGTGCCAGCAGCCAAGGTGGTAGCGGGAGCTACGAGCAGTACTTC. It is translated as CASSQGGSGSYEQYF.